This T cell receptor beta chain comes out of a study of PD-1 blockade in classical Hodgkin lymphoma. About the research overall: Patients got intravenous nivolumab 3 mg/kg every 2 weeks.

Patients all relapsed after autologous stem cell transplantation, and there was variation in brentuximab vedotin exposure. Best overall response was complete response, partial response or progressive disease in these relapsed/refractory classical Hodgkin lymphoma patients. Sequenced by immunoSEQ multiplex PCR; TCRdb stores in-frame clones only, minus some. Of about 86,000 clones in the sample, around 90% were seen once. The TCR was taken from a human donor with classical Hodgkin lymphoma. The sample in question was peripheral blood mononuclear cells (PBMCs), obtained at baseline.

Written as DNA, the CDR3 is TGTGCCAGCAGTTTTATATCAGGGGAAGGATTGAACACTGAAGCTTTCTTT. It encodes CASSFISGEGLNTEAFF. The J gene is TRBJ1-1, the V gene TRBV28; TRBD1 is a possible D gene (6 bases). Germline V gene data show CDR1 as MDHEN and CDR2 as SYDVKM. The CDR3 is 17 amino acids. With 3 bases removed from V and 0 bases from J, the gap between germline ends came to 17 bases.